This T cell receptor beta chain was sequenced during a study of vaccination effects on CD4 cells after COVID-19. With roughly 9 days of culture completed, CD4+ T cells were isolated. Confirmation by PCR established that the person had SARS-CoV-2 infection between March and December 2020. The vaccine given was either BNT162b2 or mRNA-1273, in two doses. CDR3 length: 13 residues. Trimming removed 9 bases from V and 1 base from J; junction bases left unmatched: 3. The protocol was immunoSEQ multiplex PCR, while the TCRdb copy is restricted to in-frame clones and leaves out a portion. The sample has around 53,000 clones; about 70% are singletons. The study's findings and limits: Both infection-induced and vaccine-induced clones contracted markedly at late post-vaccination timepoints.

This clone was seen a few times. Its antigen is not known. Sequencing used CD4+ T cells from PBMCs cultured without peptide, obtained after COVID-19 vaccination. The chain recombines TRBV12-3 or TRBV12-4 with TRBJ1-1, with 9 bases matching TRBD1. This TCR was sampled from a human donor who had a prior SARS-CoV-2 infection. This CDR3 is CASGTGRNTEAFF. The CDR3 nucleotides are TGTGCCAGTGGGACAGGGCGGAACACTGAAGCTTTCTTT.